One sample yielded the 19 T cell receptor beta chains listed below, sequenced in a study of identical twins. TCRdb reprocessed the 5' RACE reads with MiXCR, giving one entry per CDR3 protein. Among about 340,000 distinct CDR3 sequences, about 12% were seen once, and the ten largest hold roughly 7%. The same sample was also used in a study of yellow fever vaccine responses in identical twins.

Source material: CD8+ T cells sorted from blood. All receptors derive from a woman between 18 and 30 years old in good health.

This clonotype was picked up many times. The V call is TRBV6-5, the J call TRBJ2-5; TRBD1 agrees at 11 bases. This CDR3 comprises 16 residues. Trimming at V came to 0 bases and at J to 4 bases, leaving 4 bases not matched to a gene. Germline V gene sequence: CDR1 MNHEY, CDR2 SVGAGI. The CDR3 bases are TGTGCCAGCAGTTACTCAGGACAGGGGGCAGGAGAGACCCAGTACTTC. This gives the protein CASSYSGQGAGETQYF.

V usage is TRBV3-1 and J usage is TRBJ2-2, with 8 nucleotides matching TRBD1. Germline V gives CDR1 LGHDT, CDR2 YNNKEL (reference sequence). This CDR3 spans 15 amino acids. The trim removed 7 bases at V and 2 bases at J, leaving 6 bases unmatched. The DNA for the CDR3 is TGTGCCAGCACTCTGACAGGGGCCAACACCGGGGAGCTGTTTTTT. This encodes CASTLTGANTGELFF.

This clonotype was picked up a small number of times. This sequence joins TRBV7-9 and TRBJ2-3, with D unclear. This CDR3 spans 15 amino acids. Germline V gene sequence: CDR1 SEHNR, CDR2 FQNEAQ (reference sequence). Trimming removed 4 bases from V and 0 bases from J, with 11 bases in between. CDR3 nucleotides: TGTGCCAGCAGCTCCGTGATTTTGAGCACAGATACGCAGTATTTT. Its translation: CASSSVILSTDTQYF.

There are many counts of this clonotype. J is TRBJ1-4 and V is TRBV27; 7 bases align to TRBD1. Germline trimming cut 6 bases from V and 2 bases from J; bases unmatched to any gene: 12. CDR3 size: 17 residues. The germline CDR1 and CDR2 sequences are MNHEY and SMNVEV (reference sequence). The CDR3 nucleotides read TGTGCCAGCAGCCCGAGGGCAGGGGGGATCACTAATGAAAAACTGTTTTTT. Its translation: CASSPRAGGITNEKLFF.

This clonotype was observed a handful of times. The chain combines TRBV7-4 with TRBJ1-3, with no clear D. This CDR3 spans 17 amino acids. Germline V lookup: CDR1 SGHVT, CDR2 SQSDAQ. V lost 5 bases and J 0 bases, leaving 17 bases between the germline ends. CDR3 protein: CASSTTITEDSGNTIYF. CDR3 bases: TGTGCCAGCAGCACAACCATCACAGAGGACTCTGGAAACACCATATATTTT.

V gene TRBV4-1 combines with J gene TRBJ2-3; D is perhaps TRBD1 or TRBD2 (5 bases each). Trimming left V 0 bases short and J 4 bases short, with 14 bases between. Germline CDR1 is MGHRA and CDR2 is YSYEKL. This CDR3 region has 16 residues. Here the CDR3 reads CASSQDTAGRADTQYF. CDR3 nucleotides: TGCGCCAGCAGCCAAGACACGGCAGGGAGAGCAGATACGCAGTATTTT.

The chain uses TRBV20-1 and TRBJ2-1; no clear D. Germline CDR1 and CDR2: DFQATT and SNEGSKA (reference sequence). Trimming cost V 0 bases and J 3 bases, with 6 bases left between them. This CDR3 spans 13 amino acids. The CDR3 coding sequence is TGCAGTGCTAGAGACCGGCACTACAATGAGCAGTTCTTC. Amino acids: CSARDRHYNEQFF.

This clonotype turned up a few times. The chain combines TRBV12-3 or TRBV12-4 with TRBJ2-2; no reliable D call. V dropped 8 bases and J dropped 3 bases, with 13 bases sitting between them. CDR3 size: 14 residues. CDR3 sequence reads: CASLARVYTGELFF. The DNA of the CDR3 is TGTGCCAGCCTGGCCAGAGTATACACCGGGGAGCTGTTTTTT.

This chain uses TRBV7-2 with TRBJ2-2, with D tentatively TRBD2 (7 bases). Germline lookup yields CDR1 SGHTA and CDR2 FQGNSA. The V and J ends lost 6 bases and 9 bases respectively, with 26 bases between them. The CDR3 runs 17 residues. CDR3 coding DNA: TGTGCCAGCAGGCGGATCGGGGGGCACTCCAACATTTGGGAGCTGTTTTTT. Amino acid sequence: CASRRIGGHSNIWELFF.

CDR3 loop: CASSESAGGPSETQYF. The CDR3, as DNA: TGTGCCAGCAGTGAATCAGCGGGAGGGCCCTCAGAGACCCAGTACTTC. V usage is TRBV25-1 and J usage is TRBJ2-5; 10 positions match TRBD2. This CDR3 has 16 residues. Looked up from germline, CDR1 is MGHDK and CDR2 is SYGVNS. J lost 4 bases, V lost 1 base, and 6 bases had no gene match.

This chain connects TRBV18 to TRBJ2-7; TRBD1 matches 9 bases. Looked up from germline, CDR1 is KGHSH and CDR2 is LQKENI. The junction had 5 bases not matched to a gene; V was cut back by 7 bases and J by 1 base. The CDR3 is 14 amino acids. The CDR3 loop reads CASFPGTGSYEQYF. The CDR3 DNA follows: TGTGCCAGCTTCCCCGGGACAGGGTCCTACGAGCAGTACTTC.

The chain couples TRBV7-9 to TRBJ2-7; 7 nucleotides align to TRBD1. The CDR3 length is 16 residues. Germline CDR1 and CDR2: SEHNR and FQNEAQ (reference sequence). Germline trimming cut 5 bases from V and 3 bases from J; bases unmatched to any gene: 13. The CDR3 DNA sequence: TGTGCCAGCAGCCCCCCTACTGGTGACAGGGTCTACGAGCAGTACTTC. The encoded protein is CASSPPTGDRVYEQYF.

The chain recombines TRBV10-3 with TRBJ2-1, with TRBD1 identical over 11 bases. J gave up 6 bases and V 0 bases, and 1 base lay outside the gene matches. This CDR3 contains 15 residues. Germline CDR1 reads ENHRY; CDR2 reads SYGVKD. The CDR3 reads CAISESGTGGNEQFF. As DNA, the CDR3 is TGTGCCATCAGTGAGTCAGGGACAGGGGGCAATGAGCAGTTCTTC.

The V and J genes are TRBV24-1 and TRBJ2-1, with D unresolved. Germline CDR1 and CDR2: KGHDR and SFDVKD. Trimming pared 8 bases from V and 5 bases from J, leaving 12 bases between. This CDR3 is 13 amino acids long. The CDR3 sequence: CATKGPLDNEQFF. DNA for the CDR3: TGTGCCACCAAGGGCCCGTTGGACAATGAGCAGTTCTTC.

The chain couples TRBV10-3 to TRBJ1-1; the D gene is possibly TRBD1 (6 bases). Per germline, CDR1 ENHRY and CDR2 SYGVKD. V lost 3 bases and J 5 bases, leaving 16 bases between the germline ends. This CDR3 is built from 15 residues. CDR3 in amino acids: CAISEVEQGGTEAFF. The CDR3 DNA sequence: TGTGCCATCAGTGAAGTAGAACAAGGGGGGACTGAAGCTTTCTTT.

The J gene is TRBJ2-1, the V gene TRBV6-1, with TRBD2 matching over 8 bases. Germline V gene data show CDR1 as MNHNS and CDR2 as SASEGT. The length of the CDR3 is 16 residues. The J segment lost 9 bases and the V segment lost 5 bases, leaving 15 bases of the junction unmatched. CDR3 region: CASSRTQSGSRSEQFF. The DNA for the CDR3 is TGTGCCAGCAGTAGAACCCAAAGCGGGAGTCGGAGTGAGCAGTTCTTC.

This chain uses TRBV7-6 with TRBJ2-1, with D unresolved. CDR3 length: 15 amino acids. Germline loops: CDR1 SGHVS, CDR2 FNYEAQ. V lost 8 bases and J lost 7, with 21 bases in between. The CDR3 nucleotides read TGTGCCAGCTTCCCCTTTGAAGGTGGAAGTAATGAGCAGTTCTTC. It is translated as CASFPFEGGSNEQFF.

The chain couples TRBV5-6 to TRBJ2-1, with 8 positions matching TRBD2. The CDR3 is 16 amino acids. Unmatched junction bases numbered 6, after V lost 4 bases and J lost 0 bases. Per the germline V gene, CDR1 is SGHDT and CDR2 is YYEEEE. In DNA, the CDR3 is TGTGCCAGCAGCCCCGGGGGGGCGAGCTCCTACAATGAGCAGTTCTTC. Residues: CASSPGGASSYNEQFF. Filled out from reference TRBV5-6 and TRBJ2-1, the complete variable domain reads DAGVTQSPTHLIKTRGQQVTLRCSPKSGHDTVSWYQQALGQGPQFIFQYYEEEERQRGNFPDRFSGHQFPNYSSELNVNALLLGDSALYLCASSPGGASSYNEQFFGPGTRLTVL.

This clonotype appeared a single time. The CDR3 reads CASSYGAAREDNEKLFF. The CDR3 DNA reads as TGTGCCAGCAGCTATGGGGCAGCCCGAGAGGATAATGAAAAACTGTTTTTT. The chain has TRBV7-3 and TRBJ1-4, with D perhaps TRBD1 (5 bases). Trimming shortened V by 4 bases and J by 4 bases, and 19 bases separated the two germline ends. The CDR3 runs to 17 residues. Germline V gene data show CDR1 as SGHTA and CDR2 as FQGTGA.